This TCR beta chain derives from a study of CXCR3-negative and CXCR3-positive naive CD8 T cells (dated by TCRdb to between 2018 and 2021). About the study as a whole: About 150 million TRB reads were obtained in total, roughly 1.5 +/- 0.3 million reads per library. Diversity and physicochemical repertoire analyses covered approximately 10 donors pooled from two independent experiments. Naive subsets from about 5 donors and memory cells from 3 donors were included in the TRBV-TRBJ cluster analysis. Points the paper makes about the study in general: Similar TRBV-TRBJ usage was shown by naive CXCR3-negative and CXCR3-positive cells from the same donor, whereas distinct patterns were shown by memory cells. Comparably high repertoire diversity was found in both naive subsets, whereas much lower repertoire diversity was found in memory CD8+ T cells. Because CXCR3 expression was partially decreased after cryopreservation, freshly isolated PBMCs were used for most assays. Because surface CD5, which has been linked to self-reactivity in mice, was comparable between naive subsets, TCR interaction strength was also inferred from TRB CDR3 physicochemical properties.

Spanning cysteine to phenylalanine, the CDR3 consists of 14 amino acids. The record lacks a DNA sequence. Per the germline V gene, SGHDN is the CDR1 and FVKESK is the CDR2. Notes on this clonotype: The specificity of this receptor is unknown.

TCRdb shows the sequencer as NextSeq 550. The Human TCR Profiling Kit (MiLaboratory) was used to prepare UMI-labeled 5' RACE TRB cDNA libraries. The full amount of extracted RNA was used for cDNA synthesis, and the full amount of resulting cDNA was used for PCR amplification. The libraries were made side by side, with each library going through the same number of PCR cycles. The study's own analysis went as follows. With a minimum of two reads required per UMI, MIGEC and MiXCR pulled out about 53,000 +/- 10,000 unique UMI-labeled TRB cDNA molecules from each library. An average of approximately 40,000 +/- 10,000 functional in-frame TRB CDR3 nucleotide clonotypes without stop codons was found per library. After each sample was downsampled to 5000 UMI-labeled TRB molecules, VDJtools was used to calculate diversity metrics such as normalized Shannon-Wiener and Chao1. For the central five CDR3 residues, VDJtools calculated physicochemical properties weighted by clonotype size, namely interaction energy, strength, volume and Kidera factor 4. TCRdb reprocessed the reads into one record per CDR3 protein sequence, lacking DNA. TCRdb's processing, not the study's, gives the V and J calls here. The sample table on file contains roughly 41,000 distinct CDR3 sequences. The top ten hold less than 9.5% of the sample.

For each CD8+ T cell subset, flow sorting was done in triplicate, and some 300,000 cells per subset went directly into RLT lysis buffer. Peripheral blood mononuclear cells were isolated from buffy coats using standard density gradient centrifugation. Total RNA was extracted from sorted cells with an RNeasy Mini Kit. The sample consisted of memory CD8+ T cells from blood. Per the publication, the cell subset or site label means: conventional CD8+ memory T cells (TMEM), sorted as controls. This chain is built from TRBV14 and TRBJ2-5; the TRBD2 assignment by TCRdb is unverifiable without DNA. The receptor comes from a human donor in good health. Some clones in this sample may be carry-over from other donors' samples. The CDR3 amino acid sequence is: CASSQPDSQGTQYF.